These 25 T cell receptor beta chains originate from one sample sequenced in a study of cytomegalovirus exposure and HLA in healthy donors. The PCR ran on 60 Vbeta and 13 Jbeta primers. TCRdb keeps only in-frame clones here, not all; method: immunoSEQ multiplex PCR. The sample lists under 200,000 clones, about four fifths occurring once. The sample was PBMCs. The source of these receptors is a young woman in good health and CMV-seronegative.

The DNA for the CDR3 is TGTGCCAGCAACCTCTTCAGGAGGGCACATGGCTACACCTTC. Translation: CASNLFRRAHGYTF. The chain links TRBV7-9 to TRBJ1-2; no firm D call. This CDR3 is 14 amino acids long. Trimming removed 7 bases from V and 6 bases from J, with 18 bases in between. Germline V gene data show CDR1 as SEHNR and CDR2 as FQNEAQ (reference sequence).

This clone appeared once. The chain carries TRBV28 and TRBJ1-5; D is unclear. The CDR3 length is 14 residues. The germline V gene encodes CDR1 MDHEN and CDR2 SYDVKM. The V end lost 5 bases, the J end lost 0 bases, and 8 bases lay between the germline ends. The CDR3 sequence: CASSPQFSNQPQHF. The CDR3, as DNA: TGTGCCAGCAGTCCCCAATTTAGCAATCAGCCCCAGCATTTT. Full variable domain (outside the CDR3, taken from reference TRBV28 and TRBJ1-5): DVKVTQSSRYLVKRTGEKVFLECVQDMDHENMFWYRQDPGLGLRLIYFSYDVKMKEKGDIPEGYSVSREKKERFSLILESASTNQTSMYLCASSPQFSNQPQHFGDGTRLSIL.

CDR3 sequence reads: CASVQGTEAFF. Written as DNA, the CDR3 is TGTGCCAGCGTACAGGGAACTGAAGCTTTCTTT. The chain is built from TRBV6-6 and TRBJ1-1, with a possible D match to TRBD1 (6 bases). Germline CDR1 MNHNY, CDR2 SVGAGI (reference sequence). Between the trimmed V and J ends, which lost 8 bases and 5 bases, there was a span of 9 bases. There are 11 residues in the CDR3.

The gene calls are TRBV6-5 and TRBJ1-3; 12 bases agree with TRBD1. Germline CDR1 reads MNHEY; CDR2 reads SVGAGI. V gave up 4 bases and J gave up 5 bases; unmatched junction bases: 3. The CDR3 has 15 amino acids. The CDR3 bases are TGTGCCAGCAGTTTTGGGACAGGGGGCCGAAACACCATATATTTT. Amino acids: CASSFGTGGRNTIYF.

The CDR3, as DNA: TGTGCCAGCAGCTTGTCACAGGGGGAGCATGGCTACACCTTC. Translating it yields CASSLSQGEHGYTF. This chain joins TRBV9 and TRBJ1-2, with 8 bases identical to TRBD1. This CDR3 comprises 14 residues. Germline trimming cut 4 bases from V and 6 bases from J; bases unmatched to any gene: 8. Germline CDR1 and CDR2: SGDLS and YYNGEE. Using reference TRBV9 and TRBJ1-2 for the parts outside the CDR3, the full variable domain is DSGVTQTPKHLITATGQRVTLRCSPRSGDLSVYWYQQSLDQGLQFLIQYYNGEERAKGNILERFSAQQFPDLHSELNLSSLELGDSALYFCASSLSQGEHGYTFGSGTRLTVV.

This sequence joins TRBV21-1 and TRBJ1-5; the listed D gene, TRBD1, was not tested against the DNA. TRBV21-1 is a documented pseudogene. This CDR3 comprises 14 residues. The CDR3: CASLGQGYSQPQHF. In nucleotides, the CDR3 is TGTGCCAGCTTAGGACAGGGTTACAGTCAGCCCCAGCATTTT.

This chain connects TRBV19 to TRBJ2-1; D perhaps matches TRBD1 (7 bases). Germline-derived CDR1 and CDR2 are LNHDA and SQIVND (reference sequence). Trimming took off 0 bases at V and 3 bases at J, with 12 bases between the two ends. The CDR3 contains 16 residues. The CDR3 spells CASSIEHRGGYNEQFF. CDR3 nucleotides: TGTGCCAGTAGTATAGAGCACAGGGGAGGCTACAATGAGCAGTTCTTC.

The V gene is TRBV28, the J gene TRBJ1-5; TRBD1 might be the D (6 bases). V gave up 5 bases and J gave up 5 bases, with 16 bases separating them. The CDR3 is 15 amino acids. Germline values: CDR1 MDHEN, CDR2 SYDVKM. CDR3 region: CASSPRGVGDQPQHF. In DNA form, the CDR3 reads TGTGCCAGCAGTCCCAGGGGTGTCGGAGATCAGCCCCAGCATTTT.

The chain couples TRBV6-5 to TRBJ2-5; D gene unclear. The V end was cut by 5 bases, the J end by 5 bases, with 15 bases between. The CDR3 is made up of 14 amino acids. Germline CDR1 MNHEY, CDR2 SVGAGI. The CDR3, as DNA: TGTGCCAGCAGTGGCACCAGTTCCGGGGAGACCCAGTACTTC. Its translation is CASSGTSSGETQYF.

The chain carries TRBV28 and TRBJ1-1, with D possibly TRBD1 on 5 matching bases. CDR3 length: 13 residues. The germline CDR1 and CDR2 sequences are MDHEN and SYDVKM. With 7 bases removed from V and 1 base from J, the gap between germline ends came to 10 bases. The CDR3 DNA reads TGTGCCAGCACAGGAACAGGGAACACTGAAGCTTTCTTT. This gives the protein CASTGTGNTEAFF.

The V call is TRBV27, the J call TRBJ2-1, with 11 bases lining up with TRBD2. After removal of 5 bases from V and 8 bases from J, the junction contained 8 bases not matched to a gene. CDR1 MNHEY and CDR2 SMNVEV come from the germline V gene (reference sequence). The CDR3 loop spans 15 amino acids. The DNA of the CDR3 is TGTGCCAGCAGTACCGGGACTAGCGGTTTTGATGAGCAGTTCTTC. Translated, it gives CASSTGTSGFDEQFF.

The V gene is TRBV4-1, the J gene TRBJ2-1, with 10 bases matching TRBD2. Germline CDR1 and CDR2: MGHRA and YSYEKL. The CDR3 contains 15 residues. V shed 1 base, J shed 5 bases, and the junction held 2 bases outside the gene matches. In DNA form, the CDR3 reads TGCGCCAGCAGCCAAGTCCTAGCGGGGGACAATGAGCAGTTCTTC. It specifies CASSQVLAGDNEQFF.

Turning to this clone: The CDR3 does not close with the conserved phenylalanine or tryptophan, likely indicating a read error. V gene TRBV7-2 combines with J gene TRBJ2-7; D might be TRBD1 (6 bases). The CDR3 loop spans 15 amino acids. Trimming cost V 3 bases and J 2 bases, with 14 bases left between them. The germline gives CDR1 SGHTA, CDR2 FQGNSA. The CDR3 bases are TGTGCCAGCAGCTTTGAGGACAGCTCAACCTACGAGCAGTACCTC. Translated, it gives CASSFEDSSTYEQYL.

This chain joins TRBV28 and TRBJ2-3, with TRBD1 identical over 9 bases. The germline V gene encodes CDR1 MDHEN and CDR2 SYDVKM. V lost 7 bases and J lost 7; bases outside the gene matches: 12. The length of the CDR3 is 15 residues. This CDR3 is CASTYRDRVKYTQYF. The CDR3 nucleotides read TGTGCCAGCACCTACCGGGACAGGGTCAAATATACGCAGTATTTT.

This chain connects TRBV7-9 to TRBJ1-1, with D perhaps TRBD1 (5 bases). CDR3 length equals 12 residues. Germline values: CDR1 SEHNR, CDR2 FQNEAQ (reference sequence). The V end was cut by 3 bases, the J end by 7 bases, with 9 bases between. The CDR3 loop is CASSFSGIEAFF. CDR3 DNA: TGTGCCAGCAGCTTTTCAGGGATTGAAGCTTTCTTT.

The chain employs TRBV5-1 and TRBJ1-1; possible D gene TRBD1, 6 bases. The CDR3 runs 15 residues. CDR1 is SGHRS and CDR2 is YFSETQ in the germline V gene. Trimming took 2 bases from V and 0 from J, leaving 11 bases between them. The CDR3 sequence: CASSFSGTMNTEAFF. The DNA for the CDR3 is TGCGCCAGCAGCTTCTCTGGGACAATGAACACTGAAGCTTTCTTT.

The rearrangement joins TRBV27 to TRBJ2-7, with 7 bases matching TRBD2. Germline V gene lookup returns CDR1 MNHEY and CDR2 SMNVEV (reference sequence). V was clipped by 2 bases and J by 0 bases; unmatched bases: 10. The CDR3 covers 17 residues. The CDR3 here is CASSLREGLTPSYEQYF. The DNA of the CDR3 is TGTGCCAGCAGTTTAAGGGAGGGGCTTACACCCTCCTACGAGCAGTACTTC.

V and J are TRBV7-9 and TRBJ2-6, with TRBD2 matching 7 bases. Trimming removed 4 bases from V and 0 bases from J; junction bases left unmatched: 3. Germline V lookup: CDR1 SEHNR, CDR2 FQNEAQ (reference sequence). The CDR3 totals 16 residues. The CDR3 DNA follows: TGTGCCAGCAGCTCTCGGGACTACTCTGGGGCCAACGTCCTGACTTTC. Amino acid sequence: CASSSRDYSGANVLTF.

In its sample, this clone was seen a few times. The chain employs TRBV10-1 and TRBJ2-2; D not resolved. The germline gives CDR1 WNHNN, CDR2 SYGVQD (reference sequence). The CDR3 length is 13 residues. The germline V and J ends were trimmed by 4 bases and 6 bases, with 9 bases remaining between them. The CDR3 DNA sequence: TGCGCCAGCAGTGGATTGCGATCCGGGGAGCTGTTTTTT. It codes for CASSGLRSGELFF.

The DNA of the CDR3 is TGTGCCACCAGGGAGTGGGGCGACAGGGGGCTCGGTGGCTATGGCTACACCTTC. Translating it yields CATREWGDRGLGGYGYTF. The chain links TRBV15 to TRBJ1-2; 10 bases agree with TRBD1. The CDR3 runs to 18 residues. Trimming took 6 bases from V and 4 from J; bases not matched to a gene: 17. The V gene's germline CDR1 is LNHNV and CDR2 YYDKDF (reference sequence).

The chain links TRBV19 to TRBJ2-1, with 11 bases fitting TRBD2. J lost 4 bases, V lost 4 bases, and 3 bases had no gene match. There are 15 residues in the CDR3. CDR1 LNHDA and CDR2 SQIVND come from the germline V gene (reference sequence). CDR3: CASSRGTSGYNEQFF. In DNA, the CDR3 is TGTGCCAGTAGTAGGGGGACTAGCGGTTACAATGAGCAGTTCTTC.

This chain joins TRBV19 and TRBJ1-3; the D gene is possibly TRBD1 (5 bases). CDR3 size: 15 residues. CDR1 and CDR2 from the germline V gene are LNHDA and SQIVND (reference sequence). V lost 5 bases to trimming and J lost 4 bases, with 15 bases between them. As DNA, the CDR3 is TGTGCCAGTAGTCCGACGGCAGGGTTCGGAAACACCATATATTTT. It encodes CASSPTAGFGNTIYF.

This clone appeared once. The chain carries TRBV30 and TRBJ2-3; D perhaps matches TRBD1 (6 bases). Trimming took off 0 bases at V and 8 bases at J, with 9 bases between the two ends. This CDR3 is 12 amino acids long. Looked up from germline, CDR1 is GTSNPN and CDR2 is SVGIG (reference sequence). CDR3 nucleotide sequence: TGTGCCTGGAGTGTCGAGGGGGTTACGCAGTATTTT. Residues: CAWSVEGVTQYF.

CDR3 DNA sequence: TGTGCCAGCAGCGCCTCCTTAGCCAAAAACATTCAGTACTTC. Protein sequence: CASSASLAKNIQYF. The chain combines TRBV9 with TRBJ2-4; D not certain. The V gene's germline CDR1 is SGDLS and CDR2 YYNGEE. CDR3 size: 14 residues. The germline V and J ends were trimmed by 3 bases and 0 bases, with 7 bases remaining between them.

This clone was observed a few times. The chain links TRBV6-6 to TRBJ1-5; 10 bases map to TRBD1. The germline V gene encodes CDR1 MNHNY and CDR2 SVGAGI (reference sequence). The CDR3 length is 14 residues. V lost 5 bases, J lost 5 bases, and 3 bases stayed unmatched. The CDR3 sequence: CASSTGTGDQPQHF. In DNA form, the CDR3 reads TGTGCCAGCAGTACTGGGACAGGGGATCAGCCCCAGCATTTT.